This entry lists 31 T cell receptor beta chains sequenced from one sample in a study of CD8+ T cells in alopecia areata. Investigators isolated RNA and reverse transcribed it into cDNA to act as the sequencing template. Profiling relied on immunoSEQ multiplex PCR, and the TCRdb table lists in-frame clones only, not all of them. The sample has about 150,000 clones, under 70% seen once. As for treatment: oral pan-JAK inhibitor, 5-10 mg twice daily. The specimen was CD4+ T cells sorted from blood, collected at week 4, from a patient treated with tofacitinib. The receptors here all came from a human donor with alopecia areata.

The rearrangement uses TRBV5-6 and TRBJ2-3, with D unresolved. This CDR3 has 13 amino acids. V was shortened by 1 base and J by 6 bases, with 9 bases between the two germline ends. Germline CDR1 SGHDT, CDR2 YYEEEE. The CDR3: CASSLWADDTQYF. In DNA, the CDR3 is TGTGCCAGCAGCTTGTGGGCAGATGATACGCAGTATTTT.

The rearrangement joins TRBV7-9 to TRBJ2-5; TRBD1 or TRBD2 may be the D gene (6 bases each). V was clipped by 8 bases and J by 3 bases, with 22 bases between them. CDR3 length: 16 residues. Germline-derived CDR1 and CDR2 are SEHNR and FQNEAQ (reference sequence). CDR3 amino acids: CASPPGVGGSEETQYF. The CDR3 region has the DNA TGTGCCAGCCCCCCGGGAGTGGGGGGCAGCGAAGAGACCCAGTACTTC.

J is TRBJ2-6 and V is TRBV6-5; maybe TRBD2 (5 bases). V dropped 8 bases and J dropped 4 bases, with 12 bases sitting between them. The CDR3 contains 14 residues. CDR1 and CDR2 (germline): MNHEY, SVGAGI. CDR3 residues: CASSPGFGANVLTF. Here the CDR3 DNA reads TGTGCCAGCTCCCCGGGATTCGGGGCCAACGTCCTGACTTTC.

The chain carries TRBV29-1 and TRBJ1-4; D is possibly TRBD1 (5 bases). The germline V gene encodes CDR1 SQVTM and CDR2 ANQGSEA. The CDR3 runs to 13 residues. V lost 6 bases and J 5 bases, leaving 13 bases between the germline ends. The CDR3: CSVGPEGNEKLFF. Here the CDR3 DNA reads TGCAGCGTCGGACCTGAGGGGAATGAAAAACTGTTTTTT.

The gene calls are TRBV29-1 and TRBJ2-7, with 9 bases aligning to TRBD1. The trim removed 7 bases at V and 2 bases at J, leaving 9 bases unmatched. CDR1 is SQVTM, CDR2 ANQGSEA, per germline. CDR3 length: 14 residues. The CDR3 here is CSASPGQGPYEQYF. The CDR3 DNA follows: TGCAGCGCAAGTCCGGGACAGGGCCCCTACGAGCAGTACTTC.

This rearrangement joins TRBV29-1 to TRBJ2-2; TRBD1 might be the D (5 bases). CDR1 is SQVTM and CDR2 is ANQGSEA in the germline V gene. Trimming cost V 4 bases and J 6 bases, with 12 bases left between them. CDR3 length: 13 residues. The CDR3 nucleotides read TGCAGCGTTGTACAGGTCTCTTCCGGGGAGCTGTTTTTT. This codes for CSVVQVSSGELFF.

A few counts support this clone. The rearrangement joins TRBV14 to TRBJ1-1, with 7 bases lining up with TRBD1. CDR3 size: 13 residues. Per the germline V gene, CDR1 is SGHDN and CDR2 is FVKESK. Germline trimming cut 1 base from V and 11 bases from J; bases unmatched to any gene: 7. CDR3 in amino acids: CASSQGGGLGAFF. CDR3 in DNA: TGTGCCAGCAGCCAAGGAGGGGGCCTAGGTGCTTTCTTT.

The V call is TRBV9, the J call TRBJ1-4; no firm D call. This CDR3 region has 14 residues. With 4 bases removed from V and 6 bases from J, the gap between germline ends came to 13 bases. CDR1 SGDLS and CDR2 YYNGEE come from the germline V gene. CDR3 sequence (DNA): TGTGCCAGCAGCTTCGGACCACGGGATGAAAAACTGTTTTTT. This sequence encodes CASSFGPRDEKLFF.

The rearrangement links TRBV5-1 to TRBJ2-3; 8 bases are shared with TRBD2. The trim removed 5 bases at V and 4 bases at J, leaving 9 bases unmatched. Germline lookup yields CDR1 SGHRS and CDR2 YFSETQ. The CDR3 is made up of 15 amino acids. In DNA, the CDR3 is TGCGCCAGCAGTACGGGGGGGCCTTTTGCAGATACGCAGTATTTT. It encodes CASSTGGPFADTQYF.

The chain recombines TRBV29-1 with TRBJ2-3; TRBD2 is a possible D gene (5 bases). The CDR3 spans 10 residues. Germline V gene sequence: CDR1 SQVTM, CDR2 ANQGSEA. Trimming took off 7 bases at V and 9 bases at J, with 11 bases between the two ends. CDR3 bases: TGCAGCGCCTTGGGCGGGACGCAGTATTTT. This translates into CSALGGTQYF.

This clone was counted between two and nine times. V usage is TRBV7-6 and J usage is TRBJ2-1, with 13 bases lining up with TRBD2. This CDR3 spans 17 amino acids. The germline V gene encodes CDR1 SGHVS and CDR2 FNYEAQ. After removal of 5 bases from V and 5 bases from J, the junction contained 9 bases not matched to a gene. The chain's CDR3 is CASSPGLAGAIDNEQFF. CDR3 coding DNA: TGTGCCAGCAGCCCAGGACTAGCGGGGGCTATCGACAATGAGCAGTTCTTC.

The chain couples TRBV5-1 to TRBJ2-7, with TRBD1 identical over 9 bases. Germline V gene sequence: CDR1 SGHRS, CDR2 YFSETQ. The ends lost 8 bases at V and 5 bases at J; junction bases unmatched: 8. The CDR3 extends over 13 amino acids. The CDR3 loop reads CASMGQGLDEQYF. CDR3 nucleotides: TGCGCCAGTATGGGACAGGGATTAGACGAGCAGTACTTC.

The chain is built from TRBV29-1 and TRBJ2-7; 7 bases line up with TRBD1. The ends lost 5 bases at V and 2 bases at J; junction bases unmatched: 3. Germline V gene data show CDR1 as SQVTM and CDR2 as ANQGSEA. The CDR3 is 12 residues long. The CDR3 DNA reads TGCAGCGTTCATCAGGGGGCCTACGAGCAGTACTTC. Translated, it gives CSVHQGAYEQYF.

V and J are TRBV6-6 and TRBJ1-5; 7 nucleotides match TRBD1. The germline CDR1 and CDR2 sequences are MNHNY and SVGAGI (reference sequence). The J segment lost 7 bases and the V segment lost 6 bases, leaving 12 bases of the junction unmatched. The CDR3 spans 15 residues. CDR3 DNA sequence: TGTGCCAGCAGCCCCACAGGGGCCCCTGGGCAGCCCCAGCATTTT. This translates into CASSPTGAPGQPQHF.

This rearrangement joins TRBV7-2 to TRBJ1-2; D is unresolved. V was trimmed by 2 bases and J by 10 bases, leaving 11 bases between them. This CDR3 comprises 12 residues. CDR1 and CDR2 (germline): SGHTA, FQGNSA. The CDR3 coding sequence is TGTGCCAGCAGCTTATCGGGCGCGGACTACACCTTC. The encoded protein is CASSLSGADYTF.

This chain connects TRBV25-1 to TRBJ1-6; D not resolved. The germline V and J ends were trimmed by 5 bases and 10 bases, with 9 bases remaining between them. This CDR3 spans 12 amino acids. Per germline, CDR1 MGHDK and CDR2 SYGVNS. As DNA, the CDR3 is TGTGCCAGCAGTCGGGGAGTCTCACCCCTCCACTTT. As protein: CASSRGVSPLHF.

J is TRBJ2-5 and V is TRBV10-2, with TRBD2 identical over 10 bases. The CDR3 loop spans 14 amino acids. The V gene end was trimmed by 6 bases and the J gene end by 3 bases; junction bases not matched to a gene: 4. Germline CDR1 and CDR2: WSHSY and SAAADI. The DNA of the CDR3 is TGCGCCAGCAGCCTAGCGGGGGTAAAAGAGACCCAGTACTTC. Protein sequence: CASSLAGVKETQYF.

The chain carries TRBV4-1 and TRBJ1-5, with D unclear. The CDR3 runs 15 residues. The germline V and J ends were trimmed by 1 base and 5 bases, with 12 bases remaining between them. CDR1 MGHRA and CDR2 YSYEKL come from the germline V gene. This CDR3 reads CASSQVAGEDQPQHF. In DNA form, the CDR3 reads TGCGCCAGCAGCCAAGTGGCCGGGGAGGATCAGCCCCAGCATTTT.

This clone was counted once. The V call is TRBV7-6, the J call TRBJ2-7; TRBD1 matches 9 bases. The CDR3 has 15 residues. The ends lost 3 bases at V and 1 base at J; junction bases unmatched: 4. The V gene's germline CDR1 is SGHVS and CDR2 FNYEAQ. CDR3 sequence: CASSFLGQGSYEQYF. CDR3 bases: TGTGCCAGCAGCTTTCTGGGACAGGGTTCCTACGAGCAGTACTTC.

This clone was picked up one time. This sequence joins TRBV30 and TRBJ2-2; TRBD1 matches 7 bases. Germline-derived CDR1 and CDR2 are GTSNPN and SVGIG (reference sequence). This CDR3 has 12 residues. The CDR3 sequence is CARGLGTGELFF. The CDR3, as DNA: TGTGCAAGGGGGCTGGGCACCGGGGAGCTGTTTTTT.

This rearrangement joins TRBV4-2 to TRBJ1-5; D gene unclear. The CDR3 sequence is 15 residues long. V lost 0 bases to trimming and J lost 0 bases, with 6 bases between them. Germline CDR1 reads LGHNA; CDR2 reads YNFKEQ. The CDR3 here is CASSQETSSNQPQHF. The CDR3 nucleotides read TGTGCCAGCAGCCAAGAGACCAGTAGCAATCAGCCCCAGCATTTT.

In this sample, this clone turned up once. This chain uses TRBV29-1 with TRBJ2-1, with 10 nucleotides matching TRBD1. This CDR3 contains 14 residues. Germline loops: CDR1 SQVTM, CDR2 ANQGSEA. V was pared by 3 bases and J by 6 bases, with 5 bases of the junction left unmatched. The DNA for the CDR3 is TGCAGCGTTGATACCCGGACAGGGGGCAATGAGCAGTTCTTC. It translates to CSVDTRTGGNEQFF.

V and J are TRBV30 and TRBJ2-7; TRBD1 aligns across 7 bases. J lost 0 bases, V lost 2 bases, and 10 bases had no gene match. This CDR3 is 16 amino acids long. Germline-derived CDR1 and CDR2 are GTSNPN and SVGIG (reference sequence). In DNA form, the CDR3 reads TGTGCCTGGAGTCCAGCCCCCGGGACAGTCTCCTACGAGCAGTACTTC. Its translation: CAWSPAPGTVSYEQYF.

The chain carries TRBV30 and TRBJ1-2; TRBD1 agrees at 7 bases. CDR1 is GTSNPN and CDR2 is SVGIG in the germline V gene (reference sequence). After removal of 6 bases from V and 9 bases from J, the junction contained 7 bases not matched to a gene. The CDR3 runs 11 residues. The CDR3 DNA is TGTGCCTGCGGACCGGGACAGCGCTACACCTTC. Translated: CACGPGQRYTF.

This chain uses TRBV29-1 with TRBJ2-3; D is undetermined. The germline V gene has CDR1 SQVTM and CDR2 ANQGSEA. CDR3 length: 13 residues. Trimming left V 1 base short and J 2 bases short, with 7 bases between. CDR3 nucleotides: TGCAGCGTTGAAGGGCAGATCACAGATACGCAGTATTTT. Amino acid sequence: CSVEGQITDTQYF.

The chain couples TRBV29-1 to TRBJ2-5; D remains ambiguous. V gave up 6 bases and J gave up 5 bases, with 10 bases separating them. Germline assignment: CDR1 SQVTM and CDR2 ANQGSEA. The CDR3 sequence is 11 residues long. The CDR3 DNA is TGCAGCGTCCCCGAGGCGGAGACCCAGTACTTC. Amino acids: CSVPEAETQYF. Full variable domain (missing parts from reference TRBV29-1 and TRBJ2-5): SAVISQKPSRDICQRGTSLTIQCQVDSQVTMMFWYRQQPGQSLTLIATANQGSEATYESGFVIDKFPISRPNLTFSTLTVSNMSPEDSSIYLCSVPEAETQYFGPGTRLLVL.

The V call is TRBV2, the J call TRBJ1-2; 8 bases are a match to TRBD1. The J segment lost 2 bases and the V segment lost 5 bases, leaving 10 bases of the junction unmatched. The CDR3 loop spans 16 amino acids. Looked up from germline, CDR1 is SNHLY and CDR2 is FYNNEI. The CDR3 DNA sequence: TGTGCCAGCAGTCGGACTCGGACAGGGAGGAACTATGGCTACACCTTC. It codes for CASSRTRTGRNYGYTF.

This chain joins TRBV27 and TRBJ2-3; weak D call: TRBD1 (6 bases). Germline assignment: CDR1 MNHEY and CDR2 SMNVEV (reference sequence). CDR3 length: 12 residues. The V and J ends lost 8 bases and 11 bases respectively, with 17 bases between them. CDR3 sequence (DNA): TGTGCCAGCGCACACAGGGAGATGGGGCAGTATTTT. Its protein product is CASAHREMGQYF.

The chain employs TRBV5-1 and TRBJ2-5; perhaps TRBD1 as D (5 bases). Deletions cut 2 bases from V and 0 bases from J, with 8 bases between. The germline V gene has CDR1 SGHRS and CDR2 YFSETQ. The CDR3 extends over 14 amino acids. The CDR3 here is CASSFSGYQETQYF. CDR3 DNA sequence: TGCGCCAGCAGCTTCTCAGGGTACCAAGAGACCCAGTACTTC.

V usage is TRBV30 and J usage is TRBJ1-2; TRBD1 is a possible D gene (5 bases). CDR3 size: 14 residues. CDR1 is GTSNPN and CDR2 is SVGIG in the germline V gene (reference sequence). The V end was cut by 4 bases, the J end by 4 bases, with 16 bases between. The CDR3 loop reads CAWTLGVSSYGYTF. The CDR3 nucleotides are TGTGCCTGGACCCTAGGGGTCTCGAGCTATGGCTACACCTTC.

V and J are TRBV25-1 and TRBJ2-5; 7 bases fit TRBD2. CDR3 length equals 15 residues. V lost 4 bases, J lost 7 bases, and 12 bases stayed unmatched. CDR1 and CDR2 from the germline V gene are MGHDK and SYGVNS. The CDR3 DNA sequence: TGTGCCAGCAGTGCGCTAGGAGGGTCGGGGGGGACCCAGTACTTC. This encodes CASSALGGSGGTQYF.